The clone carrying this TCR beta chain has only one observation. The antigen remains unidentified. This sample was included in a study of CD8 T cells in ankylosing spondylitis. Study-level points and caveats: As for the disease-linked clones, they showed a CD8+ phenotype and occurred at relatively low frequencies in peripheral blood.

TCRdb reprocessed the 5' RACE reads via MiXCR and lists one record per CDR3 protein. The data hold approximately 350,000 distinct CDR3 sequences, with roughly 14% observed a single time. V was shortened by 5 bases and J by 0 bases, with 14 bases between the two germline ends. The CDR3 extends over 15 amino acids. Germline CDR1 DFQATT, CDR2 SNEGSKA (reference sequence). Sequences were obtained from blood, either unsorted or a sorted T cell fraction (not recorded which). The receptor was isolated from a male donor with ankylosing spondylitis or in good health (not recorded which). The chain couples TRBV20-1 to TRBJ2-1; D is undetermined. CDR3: CSAFPLVSSYNEQFF. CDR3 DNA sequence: TGCAGTGCTTTCCCACTGGTTAGCTCCTACAATGAGCAGTTCTTC.